What follows are 14 T cell receptor beta chains derived from one specimen sequenced in a study of blood T cell repertoires in COVID-19. Profiled with immunoSEQ multiplex PCR; TCRdb holds only in-frame clones, not every one. The repertoire includes almost 200,000 clones, more than 70% of them detected once, and approximately 8.2% sits in the top ten. Sequencing was done on a sample of PBMCs or T cells enriched from blood (not recorded which). The receptors here all came from a woman between 18 and 29 years old who had recovered from COVID-19.

Of note for this clone: The sample has other DNA sequences that encode this CDR3 too. The chain couples TRBV24-1 to TRBJ1-2; D call uncertain. The CDR3 has 13 amino acids. Germline V CDR1 and CDR2: KGHDR, SFDVKD. Trimming cost V 3 bases and J 0 bases, with 4 bases left between them. In DNA, the CDR3 is TGTGCCACCAGTGATCGTGCTAACTATGGCTACACCTTC. It is translated as CATSDRANYGYTF.

The gene calls are TRBV7-3 and TRBJ1-2; 8 bases fit TRBD1. Germline V gene lookup returns CDR1 SGHTA and CDR2 FQGTGA. The ends lost 5 bases at V and 7 bases at J; junction bases unmatched: 9. The length of the CDR3 is 14 residues. As DNA, the CDR3 is TGTGCCAGCAGCATGTCAGGGGGCGGCGGTGGCTACACCTTC. Amino acids: CASSMSGGGGGYTF.

The rearrangement joins TRBV5-6 to TRBJ1-3; no definite D call. This CDR3 is built from 15 residues. Germline V gene data show CDR1 as SGHDT and CDR2 as YYEEEE. Trimming left V 4 bases short and J 2 bases short, with 13 bases between. CDR3 residues: CASSPKRGTGNTIYF. In DNA, the CDR3 is TGTGCCAGCAGCCCAAAGCGGGGAACTGGAAACACCATATATTTT.

In nucleotides, the CDR3 is TGTGCCATCAGCGGTGGGACAGGTAGCACAGATACGCAGTATTTT. Its translation is CAISGGTGSTDTQYF. The V call is TRBV10-3, the J call TRBJ2-3; 8 bases line up with TRBD1. The CDR3 spans 15 residues. V trimming: 6 bases; J trimming: 0 bases; junction bases outside the gene matches: 5. Germline CDR1 and CDR2: ENHRY and SYGVKD.

The J gene is TRBJ2-7, the V gene TRBV28; a weak D match, TRBD2 (5 bases). Trimming left V 5 bases short and J 2 bases short, with 16 bases between. This CDR3 comprises 15 residues. Germline V gene sequence: CDR1 MDHEN, CDR2 SYDVKM. The CDR3 region is CASSPISGIPYEQYF. The CDR3 DNA reads TGTGCCAGCAGTCCAATATCGGGGATTCCCTACGAGCAGTACTTC.

This chain links TRBV28 with TRBJ1-6, with D hard to call. The CDR3 runs to 11 residues. CDR1 is MDHEN and CDR2 is SYDVKM in the germline V gene. V was cut by 5 bases and J by 14 bases, with 10 bases left in between. DNA for the CDR3: TGTGCCAGCAGTCTTACCGGGGCCCTCCACTTT. Its protein is CASSLTGALHF.

This chain joins TRBV5-5 and TRBJ2-7; D ambiguous. The germline V and J ends were trimmed by 0 bases and 2 bases, with 6 bases remaining between them. Germline V gives CDR1 SGHKS, CDR2 YYEKEE (reference sequence). The length of the CDR3 is 13 residues. The CDR3 nucleotides read TGTGCCAGCAGCTTGGGGCCTGCCTACGAGCAGTACTTC. It specifies CASSLGPAYEQYF.

The CDR3 spells CASSLTENTEAFF. The CDR3 DNA sequence: TGTGCCAGCAGCCTGACAGAGAACACTGAAGCTTTCTTT. This chain links TRBV3-1 (or the pseudogene TRBV3-2) with TRBJ1-1; D is perhaps TRBD1 (5 bases). V was cut by 4 bases and J by 1 base, with 7 bases left in between. CDR1 LGHDT and CDR2 YNNKEL come from the germline V gene (reference sequence). The CDR3 is 13 residues long.

This chain links TRBV28 with TRBJ1-4; TRBD1 is a possible D gene (5 bases). With 5 bases removed from V and 7 bases from J, the gap between germline ends came to 17 bases. The CDR3 consists of 15 residues. In germline, CDR1 is MDHEN, CDR2 SYDVKM. The chain's CDR3 is CASSTGGYRSEKLFF. The CDR3 coding sequence is TGTGCCAGCAGTACGGGGGGATACCGGAGTGAAAAACTGTTTTTT. Full variable domain (outside the CDR3, taken from reference TRBV28 and TRBJ1-4): DVKVTQSSRYLVKRTGEKVFLECVQDMDHENMFWYRQDPGLGLRLIYFSYDVKMKEKGDIPEGYSVSREKKERFSLILESASTNQTSMYLCASSTGGYRSEKLFFGSGTQLSVL.

The rearrangement links TRBV6-1 to TRBJ2-7; 9 nucleotides line up with TRBD1. The CDR3 runs to 14 residues. V lost 2 bases, J lost 6 bases, and 5 bases stayed unmatched. Germline V gene lookup returns CDR1 MNHNS and CDR2 SASEGT. The DNA of the CDR3 is TGTGCCAGCAGTGAATCCGGGACAGGGAGCGAGCAGTACTTC. It specifies CASSESGTGSEQYF.

The genes are TRBV7-9 and TRBJ1-1; D possibly corresponds to TRBD1 (5 bases). This CDR3 region has 13 residues. V lost 4 bases, J lost 5 bases, and 11 bases lay in between. Germline lookup yields CDR1 SEHNR and CDR2 FQNEAQ (reference sequence). The DNA of the CDR3 is TGTGCCAGCAGCTCAATAGCAGGGACTGAAGCTTTCTTT. Its protein product is CASSSIAGTEAFF.

The rearrangement uses TRBV11-2 and TRBJ2-7; 7 nucleotides line up with TRBD1. Germline V CDR1 and CDR2: SGHAT, FQNNGV. The CDR3 totals 15 residues. With V trimmed by 5 bases and J by 1 base, 8 bases remained unmatched. CDR3 sequence (DNA): TGTGCCAGCAGCCGAACAGGGGCCTCTTCCTACGAGCAGTACTTC. Its translation is CASSRTGASSYEQYF.

The chain combines TRBV29-1 with TRBJ1-1; D is ambiguous. Per the germline V gene, CDR1 is SQVTM and CDR2 is ANQGSEA. V shed 7 bases and J shed 2 bases, with 11 bases lying between them. The CDR3 spans 12 residues. CDR3 DNA: TGCAGCGGTGGGAGGGCAAACACTGAAGCTTTCTTT. Translation gives CSGGRANTEAFF.

This clone was seen just once. V usage is TRBV12-3 or TRBV12-4 and J usage is TRBJ1-2; maybe TRBD1 (5 bases). The CDR3 is 13 amino acids. V was pared by 6 bases and J by 8 bases, with 16 bases between. In nucleotides, the CDR3 is TGTGCCAGCAGCCCCGGGGGGATAAGAGGCTACACCTTC. It specifies CASSPGGIRGYTF.